The T cell receptor (beta chain) under discussion was sequenced for a study of Ad26.COV2.S vaccination and SARS-CoV-2 variants. There are 14 residues in the CDR3. Between the trimmed V and J ends, which lost 5 bases and 0 bases, there was a span of 10 bases. Germline CDR1 SNHLY, CDR2 FYNNEI. Treatment defined: 19 received Ad26.COV2.S at low or high dose, single or two shots; roughly five received placebo; per-sample allocation not given. The samples were gathered on day 63 after the first injection of vaccine or placebo. Profiled with immunoSEQ multiplex PCR; TCRdb holds only in-frame clones, not every one. The sample records about 280,000 clones, approximately 87% being singletons.

This TCR was sampled from a person aged 18 to 59 who received the Ad26.COV2.S COVID-19 vaccine or a placebo. Sequencing was performed on peripheral blood, taken in a trial of Ad26.COV2.S vaccine versus placebo. The genes are TRBV2 and TRBJ1-2; no firm D call. The CDR3 DNA sequence: TGTGCCAGCAGTAGCAGAAGTCCTAACTATGGCTACACCTTC. Protein sequence: CASSSRSPNYGYTF.